Listed below are T cell receptor beta chains from one sample, sequenced in a study of identifying expanded T cells in peripheral blood. Clones were read by immunoSEQ multiplex PCR, and TCRdb kept only the in-frame ones, dropping some. The sample consists of approximately 130,000 clones, around four fifths of them appearing once. What was sequenced was blood. These receptor sequences come from a person aged 18-70 years in good health. The CDR3 runs from the conserved cysteine through the conserved F or W. D genes are given only for firm matches. Clone size, where shown, is once, few, many, or a class for clones that have expanded.

d_gene | j_gene | abundance | v_gene | CDR3aa | CDR3nt
TRBD1 | TRBJ1-2 | - | TRBV7-2 | CASSIPQGRAYGYTF | TGTGCCAGCAGCATTCCACAGGGGCGTGCATATGGCTACACCTTC
TRBD2 | TRBJ2-7 | - | TRBV2 | CASSLDGGSMYEQYF | TGTGCCAGCAGTTTGGACGGGGGGAGTATGTACGAGCAGTACTTC
- | TRBJ2-6 | - | TRBV5-1 | CASSLVPGGSSGANVLTF | TGCGCCAGCAGCTTGGTCCCAGGAGGGAGCTCTGGGGCCAACGTCCTGACTTTC
- | TRBJ2-3 | - | TRBV25-1 | CASSDMVHQGTDTQYF | TGTGCCAGCAGTGATATGGTCCACCAGGGGACAGATACGCAGTATTTT
- | TRBJ2-5 | - | TRBV5-1 | CASSSQGGIETQYF | TGCGCCAGCAGCTCCCAAGGGGGGATAGAGACCCAGTACTTC
- | TRBJ1-4 | - | TRBV25-1 | CAYELNEKLFF | TGTGCCTACGAACTCAATGAAAAACTGTTTTTT
TRBD1 | TRBJ1-1 | once | TRBV5-1 | CASSPRQGTEAFF | TGCGCCAGCAGCCCCAGACAGGGGACTGAAGCTTTCTTT
- | TRBJ2-7 | - | TRBV5-6 | CASSLGQFLYEQYF | TGTGCCAGCAGCTTGGGACAGTTCCTCTACGAGCAGTACTTC
- | TRBJ1-1 | - | TRBV5-1 | CASSLSQGMNTEAFF | TGCGCCAGCAGCTTGTCCCAGGGGATGAACACTGAAGCTTTCTTT
TRBD2 | TRBJ2-1 | - | TRBV13 | CASSPPSGGKGEQFF | TGTGCCAGCAGCCCCCCTAGCGGGGGCAAGGGGGAGCAGTTCTTC
TRBD1 | TRBJ1-1 | - | TRBV18 | CASSLQGGTEAFF | TGTGCCAGCTCACTCCAGGGGGGGACTGAAGCTTTCTTT
- | TRBJ1-6 | - | TRBV5-1 | CASSWAEGSSPLHF | TGCGCCAGCAGCTGGGCAGAGGGTAGTTCACCCCTCCACTTT
- | TRBJ2-7 | - | TRBV2 | CASRGDRLYEQYF | TGTGCCAGCAGGGGAGACAGGCTCTACGAGCAGTACTTC
- | TRBJ1-4 | once | TRBV2 | CASTKGYQEEKLFF | TGTGCCAGCACCAAGGGGTATCAGGAAGAAAAACTGTTTTTT
TRBD1 | TRBJ1-3 | - | TRBV5-1 | CASSRTGGGSGNTIYF | TGCGCCAGCAGCCGTACAGGGGGAGGATCTGGAAACACCATATATTTT
TRBD1 | TRBJ2-2 | - | TRBV4-1 | CASSRNRGDTGELFF | TGCGCCAGCAGCCGCAACAGGGGAGATACCGGGGAGCTGTTTTTT
TRBD2 | TRBJ2-1 | - | TRBV7-2 | CASRLAGSSYNEQFF | TGTGCCAGTAGACTAGCGGGGAGCTCCTACAATGAGCAGTTCTTC
TRBD1 | TRBJ1-2 | - | TRBV4-3 | CASSQERTGAGYTF | TGCGCCAGCAGCCAAGAGAGGACAGGGGCAGGCTACACCTTC
- | TRBJ1-6 | - | TRBV6-5 | CASSYSRLGSRGSLHF | TGTGCCAGCAGTTACTCGCGGTTGGGCTCGAGGGGATCCCTCCACTTT
TRBD1 | TRBJ1-2 | - | TRBV5-1 | CASSQGTDYGYTF | TGCGCCAGCAGCCAAGGGACAGACTATGGCTACACCTTC
- | TRBJ2-7 | - | TRBV6-4 | CASKGCRLTTYEQYF | TGTGCCAGCAAGGGCTGCCGACTAACCACTTACGAGCAGTACTTC
- | TRBJ1-3 | few | TRBV7-9 | CASSIGAAGNTIYF | TGTGCCAGCAGCATAGGGGCTGCAGGAAACACCATATATTTT
- | TRBJ2-3 | - | TRBV4-3 | CASSQDLEGNTQYF | TGCGCCAGCAGCCAAGATTTGGAGGGCAATACGCAGTATTTT
- | TRBJ2-7 | - | TRBV2 | CASSAQGHGGYEQYF | TGTGCCAGCAGTGCGCAGGGACACGGTGGCTACGAGCAGTACTTC
- | TRBJ2-3 | - | TRBV7-9 | CASSEQGRPDTQYF | TGTGCCAGCAGTGAACAGGGGAGGCCAGATACGCAGTATTTT
- | TRBJ2-5 | - | TRBV5-1 | CASSSGRGKETQYF | TGCGCCAGCAGCTCTGGACGTGGGAAGGAGACCCAGTACTTC
- | TRBJ1-1 | - | TRBV27 | CASSRTTMNTEAFF | TGTGCCAGCAGTCGTACAACAATGAACACTGAAGCTTTCTTT
TRBD1 | TRBJ1-6 | few | TRBV6-5 | CGTGGVNSPLHF | TGTGGAACAGGGGGCGTTAATTCACCCCTCCACTTT
- | TRBJ1-2 | - | TRBV5-1 | CASSLDPGVIGYTF | TGCGCCAGCAGCTTGGATCCAGGGGTCATTGGCTACACCTTC
TRBD1 | TRBJ1-2 | - | TRBV19 | CASSIGTGKDGTF | TGTGCCAGTAGTATAGGGACAGGGAAGGACGGCACCTTC
- | TRBJ1-2 | - | TRBV15 | CATSSRRDYGYTF | TGTGCCACCAGCAGCCGACGGGACTATGGCTACACCTTC
TRBD1 | TRBJ1-3 | - | TRBV4-1 | CASSRTGDRAVGNTIYF | TGCGCCAGCAGCCGAACGGGGGACAGGGCGGTTGGAAACACCATATATTTT
- | TRBJ2-3 | few | TRBV4-3 | CASSQGTWSRDTQYF | TGCGCCAGCAGCCAAGGTACATGGAGTCGAGATACGCAGTATTTT
TRBD1 | TRBJ1-1 | - | TRBV19 | CASRDGGTGNTEAFF | TGTGCCAGCCGAGACGGAGGGACAGGGAACACTGAAGCTTTCTTT
TRBD2 | TRBJ2-2 | - | TRBV2 | CASSEGASGGPGNTGELFF | TGTGCCAGCAGTGAAGGCGCTAGCGGGGGGCCGGGGAACACCGGGGAGCTGTTTTTT
- | TRBJ2-7 | - | TRBV20-1 | CSARRSYEQYF | TGCAGTGCGAGGAGGTCCTACGAGCAGTACTTC
- | TRBJ1-1 | once | TRBV7-2 | CASSLSRGMNTEAFF | TGTGCCAGCAGCTTAAGTAGGGGCATGAACACTGAAGCTTTCTTT